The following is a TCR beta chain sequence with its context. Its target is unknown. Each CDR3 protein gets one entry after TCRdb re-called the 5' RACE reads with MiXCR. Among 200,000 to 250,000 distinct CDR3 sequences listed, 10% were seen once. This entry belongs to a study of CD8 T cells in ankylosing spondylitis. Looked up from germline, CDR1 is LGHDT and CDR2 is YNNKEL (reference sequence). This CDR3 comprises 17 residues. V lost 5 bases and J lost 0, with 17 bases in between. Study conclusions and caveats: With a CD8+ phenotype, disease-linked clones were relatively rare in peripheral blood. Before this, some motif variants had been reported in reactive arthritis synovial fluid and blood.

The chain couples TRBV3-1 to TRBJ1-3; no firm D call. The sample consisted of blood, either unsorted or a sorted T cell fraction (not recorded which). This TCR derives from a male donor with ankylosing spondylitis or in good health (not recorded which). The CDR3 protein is CASSMTSGRSSGNTIYF. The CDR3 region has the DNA TGTGCCAGCAGCATGACCAGCGGCAGGAGCTCTGGAAACACCATATATTTT.